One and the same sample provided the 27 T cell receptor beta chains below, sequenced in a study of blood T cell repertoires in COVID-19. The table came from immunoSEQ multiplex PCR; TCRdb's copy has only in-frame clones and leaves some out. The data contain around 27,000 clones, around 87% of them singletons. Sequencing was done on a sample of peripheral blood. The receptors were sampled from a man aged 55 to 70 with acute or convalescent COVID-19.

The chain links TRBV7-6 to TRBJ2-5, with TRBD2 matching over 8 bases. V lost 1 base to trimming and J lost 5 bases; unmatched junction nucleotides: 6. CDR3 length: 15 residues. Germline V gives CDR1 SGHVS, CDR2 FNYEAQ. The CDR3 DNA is TGTGCCAGCAGCTTAGTTGGACTAGCTCCGGAGACCCAGTACTTC. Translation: CASSLVGLAPETQYF.

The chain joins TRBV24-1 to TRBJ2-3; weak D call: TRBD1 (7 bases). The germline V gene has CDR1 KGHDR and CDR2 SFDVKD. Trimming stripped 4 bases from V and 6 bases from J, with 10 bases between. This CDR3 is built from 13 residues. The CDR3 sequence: CATSEGGQDTQYF. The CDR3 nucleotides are TGTGCCACCAGTGAGGGGGGACAGGATACGCAGTATTTT.

CDR3 sequence (DNA): TGTGCCAGCTCAAGGACTGGAAACAATGAGCAGTTCTTC. Translating it yields CASSRTGNNEQFF. The chain combines TRBV18 with TRBJ2-1; possibly TRBD2 for D (5 bases). Per germline, CDR1 KGHSH and CDR2 LQKENI. V was shortened by 5 bases and J by 5 bases, with 10 bases between the two germline ends. The CDR3 length is 13 residues.

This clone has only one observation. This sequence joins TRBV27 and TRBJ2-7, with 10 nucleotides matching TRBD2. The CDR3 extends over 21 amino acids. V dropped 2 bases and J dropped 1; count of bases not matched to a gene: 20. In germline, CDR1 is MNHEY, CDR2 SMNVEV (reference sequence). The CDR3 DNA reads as TGTGCCAGCAGTTTAAGCAGGTTGGGACTAGCGACAATGCCCCCTTCCTACGAGCAGTACTTC. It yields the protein CASSLSRLGLATMPPSYEQYF.

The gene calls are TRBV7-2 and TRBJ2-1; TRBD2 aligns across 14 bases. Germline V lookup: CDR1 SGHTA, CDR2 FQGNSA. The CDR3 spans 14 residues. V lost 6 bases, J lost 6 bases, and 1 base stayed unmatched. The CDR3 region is CASRGLAGGNEQFF. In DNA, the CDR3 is TGTGCCAGCAGAGGACTAGCGGGGGGCAATGAGCAGTTCTTC.

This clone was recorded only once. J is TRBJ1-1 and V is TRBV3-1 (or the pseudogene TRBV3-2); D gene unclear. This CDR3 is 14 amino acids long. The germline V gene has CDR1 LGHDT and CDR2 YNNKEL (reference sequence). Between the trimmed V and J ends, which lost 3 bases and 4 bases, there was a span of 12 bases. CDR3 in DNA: TGTGCCAGCAGCCAGGGGATTGCGGGCACTGAAGCTTTCTTT. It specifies CASSQGIAGTEAFF.

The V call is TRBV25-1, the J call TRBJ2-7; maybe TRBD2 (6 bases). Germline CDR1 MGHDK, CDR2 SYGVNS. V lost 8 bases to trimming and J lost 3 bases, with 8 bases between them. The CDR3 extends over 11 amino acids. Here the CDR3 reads CASSEGYEQYF. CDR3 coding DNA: TGTGCCAGCTCGGAGGGCTACGAGCAGTACTTC.

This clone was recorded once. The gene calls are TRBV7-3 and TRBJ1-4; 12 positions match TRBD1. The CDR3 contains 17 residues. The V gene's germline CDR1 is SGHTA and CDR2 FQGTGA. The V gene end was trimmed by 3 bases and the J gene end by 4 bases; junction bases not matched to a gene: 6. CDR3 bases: TGTGCCAGCAGCTTCGGGGACAGGGGGCCTCTTAATGAAAAACTGTTTTTT. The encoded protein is CASSFGDRGPLNEKLFF.

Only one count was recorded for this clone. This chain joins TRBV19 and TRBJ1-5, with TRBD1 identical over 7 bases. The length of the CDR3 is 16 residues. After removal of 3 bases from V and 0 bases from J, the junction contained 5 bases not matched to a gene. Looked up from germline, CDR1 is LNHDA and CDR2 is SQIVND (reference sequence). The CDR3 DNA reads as TGTGCCAGTAGTATTCACGGACAGGATAGCAATCAGCCCCAGCATTTT. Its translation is CASSIHGQDSNQPQHF.

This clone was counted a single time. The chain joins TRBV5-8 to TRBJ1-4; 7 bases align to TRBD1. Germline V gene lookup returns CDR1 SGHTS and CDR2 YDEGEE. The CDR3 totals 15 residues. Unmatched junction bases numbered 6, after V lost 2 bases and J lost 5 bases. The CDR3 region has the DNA TGTGCCAGCAGCTTCCCCGGGACAGTGAATGAAAAACTGTTTTTT. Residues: CASSFPGTVNEKLFF. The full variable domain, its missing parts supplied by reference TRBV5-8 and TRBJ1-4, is EAGVTQSPTHLIKTRGQQATLRCSPISGHTSVYWYQQALGLGLQFLLWYDEGEERNRGNFPPRFSGRQFPNYSSELNVNALELEDSALYLCASSFPGTVNEKLFFGSGTQLSVL.

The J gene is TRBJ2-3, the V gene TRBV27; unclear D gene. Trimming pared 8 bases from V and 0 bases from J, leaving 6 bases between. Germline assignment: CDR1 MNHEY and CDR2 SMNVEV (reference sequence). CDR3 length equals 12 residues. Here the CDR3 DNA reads TGTGCCAGCGGCCGTAGCACAGATACGCAGTATTTT. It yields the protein CASGRSTDTQYF.

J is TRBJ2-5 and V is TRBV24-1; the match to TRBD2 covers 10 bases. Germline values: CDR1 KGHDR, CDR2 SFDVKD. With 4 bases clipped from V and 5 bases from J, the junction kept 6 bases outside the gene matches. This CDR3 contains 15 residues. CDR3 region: CATSELAGGRETQYF. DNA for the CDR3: TGTGCCACCAGTGAGTTAGCGGGGGGCCGGGAGACCCAGTACTTC.

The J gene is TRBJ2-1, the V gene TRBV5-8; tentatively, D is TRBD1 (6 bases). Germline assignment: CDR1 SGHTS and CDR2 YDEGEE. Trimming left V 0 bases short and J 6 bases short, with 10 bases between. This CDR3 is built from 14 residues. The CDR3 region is CASSLGGGINEQFF. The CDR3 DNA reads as TGTGCCAGCAGCTTGGGAGGGGGAATCAATGAGCAGTTCTTC. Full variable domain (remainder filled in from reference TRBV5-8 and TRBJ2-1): EAGVTQSPTHLIKTRGQQATLRCSPISGHTSVYWYQQALGLGLQFLLWYDEGEERNRGNFPPRFSGRQFPNYSSELNVNALELEDSALYLCASSLGGGINEQFFGPGTRLTVL.

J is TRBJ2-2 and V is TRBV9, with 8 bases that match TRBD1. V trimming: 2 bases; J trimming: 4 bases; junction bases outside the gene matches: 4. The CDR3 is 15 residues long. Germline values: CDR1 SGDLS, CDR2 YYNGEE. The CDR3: CASSVAGGATGELFF. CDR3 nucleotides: TGTGCCAGCAGCGTTGCAGGGGGCGCCACCGGGGAGCTGTTTTTT.

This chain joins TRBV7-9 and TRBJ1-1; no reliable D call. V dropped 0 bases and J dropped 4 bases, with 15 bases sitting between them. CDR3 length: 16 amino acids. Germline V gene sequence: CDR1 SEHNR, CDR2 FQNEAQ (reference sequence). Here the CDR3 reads CASSLASAAGGTEAFF. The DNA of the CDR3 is TGTGCCAGCAGCTTAGCATCGGCAGCCGGCGGCACTGAAGCTTTCTTT.

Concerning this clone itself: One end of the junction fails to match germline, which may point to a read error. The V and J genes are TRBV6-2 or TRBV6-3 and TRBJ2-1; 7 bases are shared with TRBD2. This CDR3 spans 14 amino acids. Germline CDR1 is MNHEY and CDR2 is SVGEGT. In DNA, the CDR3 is TGTGCCAGCAGTTACGGTACGGGGGGAGTTGGTGCGGTCTTC. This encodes CASSYGTGGVGAVF.

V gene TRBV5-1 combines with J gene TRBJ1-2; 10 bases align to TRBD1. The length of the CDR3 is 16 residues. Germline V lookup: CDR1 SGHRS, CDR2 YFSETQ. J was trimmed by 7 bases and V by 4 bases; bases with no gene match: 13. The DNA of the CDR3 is TGCGCCAGCAGCCCCAAACCCGAGGGACAGGGGTCTGGCTACACCTTC. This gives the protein CASSPKPEGQGSGYTF.

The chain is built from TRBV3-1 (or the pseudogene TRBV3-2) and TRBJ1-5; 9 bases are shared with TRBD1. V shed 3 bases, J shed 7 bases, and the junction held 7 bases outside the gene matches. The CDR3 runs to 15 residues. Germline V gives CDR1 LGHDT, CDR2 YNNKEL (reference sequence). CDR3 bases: TGTGCCAGCAGCCAGACAGGGGGGCGCGGCCAGCCCCAGCATTTT. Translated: CASSQTGGRGQPQHF.

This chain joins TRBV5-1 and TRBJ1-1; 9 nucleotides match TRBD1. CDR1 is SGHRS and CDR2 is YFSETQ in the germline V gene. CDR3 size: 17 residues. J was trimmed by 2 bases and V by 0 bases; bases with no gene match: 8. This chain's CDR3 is CASSLAQLDRGNTEAFF. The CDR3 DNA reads TGCGCCAGCAGCTTGGCCCAATTGGACAGGGGCAACACTGAAGCTTTCTTT.

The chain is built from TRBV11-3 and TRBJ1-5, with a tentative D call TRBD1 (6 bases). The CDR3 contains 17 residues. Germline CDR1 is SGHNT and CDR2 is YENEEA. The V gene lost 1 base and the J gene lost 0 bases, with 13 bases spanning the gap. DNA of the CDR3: TGTGCCAGCAGCTTAGCGCCCGGGACACTTAGCAATCAGCCCCAGCATTTT. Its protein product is CASSLAPGTLSNQPQHF.

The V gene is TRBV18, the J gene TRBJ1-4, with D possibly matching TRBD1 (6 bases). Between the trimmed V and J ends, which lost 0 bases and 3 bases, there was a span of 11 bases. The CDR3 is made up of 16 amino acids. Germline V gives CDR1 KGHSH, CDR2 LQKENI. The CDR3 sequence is CASSPPSTGPNEKLFF. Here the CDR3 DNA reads TGTGCCAGCTCACCACCGTCGACAGGCCCTAATGAAAAACTGTTTTTT.

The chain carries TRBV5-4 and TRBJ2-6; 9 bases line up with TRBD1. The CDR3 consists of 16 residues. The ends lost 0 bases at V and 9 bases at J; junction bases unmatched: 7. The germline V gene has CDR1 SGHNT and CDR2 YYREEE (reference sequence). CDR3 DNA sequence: TGTGCCAGCAGCTTGGCTAGGACAGGGGTGGACAACGTCCTGACTTTC. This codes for CASSLARTGVDNVLTF.

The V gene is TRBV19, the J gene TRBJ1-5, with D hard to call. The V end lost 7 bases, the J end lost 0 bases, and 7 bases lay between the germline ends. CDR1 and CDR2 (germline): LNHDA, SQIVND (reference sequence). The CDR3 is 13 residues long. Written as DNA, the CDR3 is TGTGCCAGTAACGCCTATAGCAATCAGCCCCAGCATTTT. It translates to CASNAYSNQPQHF.

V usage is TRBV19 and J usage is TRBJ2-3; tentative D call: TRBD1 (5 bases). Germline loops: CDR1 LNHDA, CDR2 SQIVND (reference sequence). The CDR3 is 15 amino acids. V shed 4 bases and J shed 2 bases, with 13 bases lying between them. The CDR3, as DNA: TGTGCCAGTAGTAGTCAGGGATCCCACACAGATACGCAGTATTTT. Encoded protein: CASSSQGSHTDTQYF.

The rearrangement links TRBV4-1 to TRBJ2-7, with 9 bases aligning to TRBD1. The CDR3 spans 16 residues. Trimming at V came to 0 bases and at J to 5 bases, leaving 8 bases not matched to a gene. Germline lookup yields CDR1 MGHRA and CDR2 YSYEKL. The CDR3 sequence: CASSQDRGTGTHEQYF. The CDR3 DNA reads TGCGCCAGCAGCCAAGATAGGGGGACAGGGACCCACGAGCAGTACTTC.

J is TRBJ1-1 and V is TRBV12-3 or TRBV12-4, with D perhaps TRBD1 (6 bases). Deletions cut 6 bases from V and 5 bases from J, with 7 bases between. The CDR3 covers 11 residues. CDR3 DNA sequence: TGTGCCAGCAGCCAGGGGACTGAAGCTTTCTTT. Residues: CASSQGTEAFF.

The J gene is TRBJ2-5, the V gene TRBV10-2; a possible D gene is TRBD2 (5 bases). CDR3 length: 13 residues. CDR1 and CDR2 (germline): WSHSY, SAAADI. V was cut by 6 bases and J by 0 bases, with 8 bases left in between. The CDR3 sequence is CASSLAHQETQYF. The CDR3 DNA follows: TGCGCCAGCAGCCTAGCACACCAAGAGACCCAGTACTTC.